This T cell receptor (beta chain) came from a study of blood T cell repertoires in COVID-19. Authors' processing steps: Reference gene primer amplification gave nucleated cell count estimates. Profiling relied on immunoSEQ multiplex PCR, and the TCRdb table lists in-frame clones only, not all of them. V and J calls and clone size are copied from that table; D and trimming were computed from the DNA. This sample has approximately 170,000 clones, with under 85% found just once. Germline V lookup: CDR1 GTSNPN, CDR2 SVGIG (reference sequence). V dropped 5 bases and J dropped 7; count of bases not matched to a gene: 5. The CDR3 totals 13 residues.

Material: peripheral blood. The chain recombines TRBV30 with TRBJ1-6; 7 bases map to TRBD1. This clonotype originated in a man in his fifties or sixties who had recovered from COVID-19. CDR3 DNA: TGTGCCTGGGAGGGACAGCTCAATTCACCCCTCCACTTT. This translates into CAWEGQLNSPLHF.